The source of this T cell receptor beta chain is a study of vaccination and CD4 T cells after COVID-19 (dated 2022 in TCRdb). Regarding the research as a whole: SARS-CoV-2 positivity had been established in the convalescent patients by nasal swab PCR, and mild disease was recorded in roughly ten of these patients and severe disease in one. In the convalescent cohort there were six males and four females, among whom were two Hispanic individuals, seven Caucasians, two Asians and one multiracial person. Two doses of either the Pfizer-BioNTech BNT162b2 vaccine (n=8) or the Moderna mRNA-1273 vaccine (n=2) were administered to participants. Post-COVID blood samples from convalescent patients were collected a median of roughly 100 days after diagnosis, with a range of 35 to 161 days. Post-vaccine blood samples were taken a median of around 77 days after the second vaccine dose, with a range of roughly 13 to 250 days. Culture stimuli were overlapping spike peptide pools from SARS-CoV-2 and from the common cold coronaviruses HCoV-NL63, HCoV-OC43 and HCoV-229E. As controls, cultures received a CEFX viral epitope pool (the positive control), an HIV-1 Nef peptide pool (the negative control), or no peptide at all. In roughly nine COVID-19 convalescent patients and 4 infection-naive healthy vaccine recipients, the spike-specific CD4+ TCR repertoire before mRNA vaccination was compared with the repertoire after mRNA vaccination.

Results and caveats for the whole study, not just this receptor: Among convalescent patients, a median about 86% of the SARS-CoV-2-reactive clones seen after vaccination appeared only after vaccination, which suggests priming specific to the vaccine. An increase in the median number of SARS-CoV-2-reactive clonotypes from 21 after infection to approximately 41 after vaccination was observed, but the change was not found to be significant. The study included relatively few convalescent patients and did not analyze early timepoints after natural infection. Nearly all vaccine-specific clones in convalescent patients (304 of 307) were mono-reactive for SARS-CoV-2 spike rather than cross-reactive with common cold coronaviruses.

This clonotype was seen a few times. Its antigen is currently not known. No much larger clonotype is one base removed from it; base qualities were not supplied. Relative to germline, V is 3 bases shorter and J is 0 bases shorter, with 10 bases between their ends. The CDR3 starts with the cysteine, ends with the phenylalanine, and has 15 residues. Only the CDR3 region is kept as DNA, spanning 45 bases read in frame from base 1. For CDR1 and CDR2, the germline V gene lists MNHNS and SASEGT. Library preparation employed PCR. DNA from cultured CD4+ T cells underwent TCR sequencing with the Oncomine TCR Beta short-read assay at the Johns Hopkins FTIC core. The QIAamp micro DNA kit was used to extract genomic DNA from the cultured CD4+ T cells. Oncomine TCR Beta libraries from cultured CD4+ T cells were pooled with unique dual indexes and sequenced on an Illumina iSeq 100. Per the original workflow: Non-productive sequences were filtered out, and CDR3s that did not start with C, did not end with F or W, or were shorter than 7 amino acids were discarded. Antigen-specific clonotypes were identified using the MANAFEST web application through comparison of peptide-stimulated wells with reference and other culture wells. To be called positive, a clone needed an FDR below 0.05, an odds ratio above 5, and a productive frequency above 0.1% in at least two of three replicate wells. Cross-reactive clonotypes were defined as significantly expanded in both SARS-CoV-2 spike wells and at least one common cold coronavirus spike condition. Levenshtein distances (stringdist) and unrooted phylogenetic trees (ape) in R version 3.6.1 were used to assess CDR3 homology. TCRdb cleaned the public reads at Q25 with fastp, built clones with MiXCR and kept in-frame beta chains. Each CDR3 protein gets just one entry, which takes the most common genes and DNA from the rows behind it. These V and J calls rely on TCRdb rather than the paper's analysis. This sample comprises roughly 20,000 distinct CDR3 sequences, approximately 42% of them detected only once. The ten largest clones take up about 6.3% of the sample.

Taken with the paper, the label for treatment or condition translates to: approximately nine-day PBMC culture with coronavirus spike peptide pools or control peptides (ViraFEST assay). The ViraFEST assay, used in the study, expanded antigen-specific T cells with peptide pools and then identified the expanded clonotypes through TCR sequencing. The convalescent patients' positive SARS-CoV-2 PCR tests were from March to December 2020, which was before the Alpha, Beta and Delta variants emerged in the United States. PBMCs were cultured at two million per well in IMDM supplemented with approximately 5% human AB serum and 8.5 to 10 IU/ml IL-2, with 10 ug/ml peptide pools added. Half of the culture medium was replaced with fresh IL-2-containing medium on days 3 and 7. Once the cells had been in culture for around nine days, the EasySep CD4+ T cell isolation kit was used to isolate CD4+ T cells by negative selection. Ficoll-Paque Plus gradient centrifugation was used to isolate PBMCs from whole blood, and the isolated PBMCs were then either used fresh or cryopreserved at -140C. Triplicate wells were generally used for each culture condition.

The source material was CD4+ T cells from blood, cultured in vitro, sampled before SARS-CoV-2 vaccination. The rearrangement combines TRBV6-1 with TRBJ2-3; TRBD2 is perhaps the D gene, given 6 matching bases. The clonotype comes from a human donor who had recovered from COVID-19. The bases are TGTGCCAGCAGTGAGACTAGTCCGAGCACAGATACGCAGTATTTT. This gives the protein CASSETSPSTDTQYF.